The 23 T cell receptor beta chains below come from one sample, sequenced in a study of blood T cells in healthy people across ages. Together with a sample-barcoded 5' primer, a J-beta primer mix was included in a second PCR lasting about 6 to 11 cycles. TCRdb itself ran the 5' RACE reads through MiXCR, one entry per CDR3 protein. The sample includes about 1.8 million distinct CDR3 sequences, approximately 50% seen only once; the top ten take approximately 2.1%. The material sequenced was blood. The receptors were gathered from a woman aged 40 to 50 in good health.

The count of this clonotype is one. Mismatch with germline at one junction end may stem from a read error. The V and J genes are TRBV28 and TRBJ2-3; unclear D gene. CDR1 and CDR2 from the germline V gene are MDHEN and SYDVKM. The CDR3 totals 12 residues. CDR3 nucleotide sequence: TGTGCCAGCAGAGACCTAGTCAGGACGCGGTATTTT. Its protein is CASRDLVRTRYF.

The V and J genes are TRBV12-3 or TRBV12-4 and TRBJ1-5; D is undetermined. V lost 6 bases and J lost 0, with 9 bases in between. The CDR3 runs to 14 residues. CDR3: CASREQNSNQPQHF. The CDR3 nucleotides read TGTGCCAGCAGGGAACAGAATAGCAATCAGCCCCAGCATTTT.

This clonotype was seen only a few times. V and J are TRBV4-3 and TRBJ2-6; D uncertain. Germline V gene lookup returns CDR1 LGHNA and CDR2 YSLEER. Trimming shortened V by 3 bases and J by 0 bases, and 15 bases separated the two germline ends. The CDR3 totals 18 residues. In DNA form, the CDR3 reads TGCGCCAGCAGCCAGGAGTACAGTCATAACTCTGGGGCCAACGTCCTGACTTTC. Its translation is CASSQEYSHNSGANVLTF.

This clonotype was seen only a few times. Written as DNA, the CDR3 is TGTGCCATCAGTGAGGGTGTCAGCGCGGATACGCAGTATTTT. Translation gives CAISEGVSADTQYF. This chain joins TRBV10-3 and TRBJ2-3; D unresolved. CDR3 length equals 14 residues. The V and J ends lost 2 bases and 6 bases respectively, with 12 bases between them. Germline-derived CDR1 and CDR2 are ENHRY and SYGVKD.

At least ten counts were recorded for this clonotype. The J gene is TRBJ2-1, the V gene TRBV15; D not resolved. Germline CDR1 and CDR2: LNHNV and YYDKDF (reference sequence). Trimming left V 0 bases short and J 6 bases short, with 12 bases between. This CDR3 spans 15 amino acids. The CDR3 nucleotides are TGTGCCACCAGCAGAGATCAAGTCAGATCCAATGAGCAGTTCTTC. Protein: CATSRDQVRSNEQFF.

The chain employs TRBV6-5 and TRBJ2-5; D might be TRBD2 (6 bases). Germline V gives CDR1 MNHEY, CDR2 SVGAGI. The germline V and J ends were trimmed by 5 bases and 9 bases, with 19 bases remaining between them. This CDR3 has 14 amino acids. This CDR3 reads CASSPRRGYRAQYF. CDR3 coding DNA: TGTGCCAGCAGTCCTAGACGGGGGTATAGGGCCCAGTACTTC.

The chain couples TRBV18 to TRBJ1-2, with D maybe TRBD1 (5 bases). V was cut by 2 bases and J by 0 bases, with 13 bases left in between. Germline CDR1 and CDR2: KGHSH and LQKENI. This CDR3 is 16 amino acids long. CDR3 amino acids: CASSPTGEKPNYGYTF. The CDR3, as DNA: TGTGCCAGCTCACCAACGGGGGAGAAACCTAACTATGGCTACACCTTC.

The gene calls are TRBV7-9 and TRBJ2-4, with D possibly being TRBD2 (5 bases). CDR1 is SEHNR, CDR2 FQNEAQ, per germline (reference sequence). Trimming removed 2 bases from V and 6 bases from J, with 11 bases in between. CDR3 length: 14 amino acids. The CDR3 region is CASSLFSSSNIQYF. The CDR3 DNA is TGTGCCAGCAGCTTATTTTCTAGCTCAAACATTCAGTACTTC.

This clonotype was found once. V and J are TRBV7-9 and TRBJ2-3; D unclear. Germline values: CDR1 SEHNR, CDR2 FQNEAQ (reference sequence). The CDR3 consists of 14 residues. Trimming took 1 base from V and 4 from J, leaving 9 bases between them. The CDR3 DNA is TGTGCCAGCAGCTTAGGGACCGAGGCAGATACGCAGTATTTT. Translating it yields CASSLGTEADTQYF.

This chain connects TRBV7-2 to TRBJ2-3; D may be TRBD1 (6 bases). V lost 5 bases and J lost 5, with 17 bases in between. The CDR3 runs to 15 residues. Germline loops: CDR1 SGHTA, CDR2 FQGNSA. The CDR3 is CASSVQGGSIDTQYF. The CDR3 DNA reads as TGTGCCAGCAGCGTACAGGGTGGGTCAATAGATACGCAGTATTTT.

The chain couples TRBV20-1 to TRBJ2-3; 8 nucleotides match TRBD2. The germline V gene has CDR1 DFQATT and CDR2 SNEGSKA (reference sequence). CDR3 length: 15 amino acids. Losses at the gene ends were 2 bases for V and 6 bases for J; bases not matched to a gene: 10. The CDR3 region is CSARSNRGGPDTQYF. CDR3 sequence (DNA): TGCAGTGCTAGATCGAATCGGGGGGGCCCCGATACGCAGTATTTT.

CDR3 protein: CASSRRRGHQETQYF. The CDR3 coding sequence is TGTGCCAGCAGTCGTCGGAGGGGCCACCAAGAGACCCAGTACTTC. The chain couples TRBV28 to TRBJ2-5; possibly TRBD2 for D (6 bases). Germline V gene lookup returns CDR1 MDHEN and CDR2 SYDVKM. The CDR3 has 15 amino acids. V lost 5 bases and J 0 bases, leaving 13 bases between the germline ends.

In DNA form, the CDR3 reads TGTGCCAGCAGCTCCGCCGACGGACTGGGGAACACTGAAGCTTTCTTT. Its translation is CASSSADGLGNTEAFF. The rearrangement links TRBV5-5 to TRBJ1-1; D not certain. Germline CDR1 SGHKS, CDR2 YYEKEE (reference sequence). The CDR3 contains 16 residues. The V end was cut by 3 bases, the J end by 1 base, with 16 bases between.

This chain links TRBV5-1 with TRBJ1-5; D call uncertain. Trimming removed 4 bases from V and 8 bases from J, with 16 bases in between. CDR3 length: 14 residues. Germline V CDR1 and CDR2: SGHRS, YFSETQ. In DNA, the CDR3 is TGCGCCAGCAGCCTGAGACCATCTAGGGAGCCCCAGCATTTT. It encodes CASSLRPSREPQHF. The complete variable domain, with remaining parts taken from reference TRBV5-1 and TRBJ1-5, reads KAGVTQTPRYLIKTRGQQVTLSCSPISGHRSVSWYQQTPGQGLQFLFEYFSETQRNKGNFPGRFSGRQFSNSRSEMNVSTLELGDSALYLCASSLRPSREPQHFGDGTRLSIL.

The chain uses TRBV20-1 and TRBJ1-2; D gene uncertain. Per the germline V gene, CDR1 is DFQATT and CDR2 is SNEGSKA (reference sequence). Trimming removed 7 bases from V and 3 bases from J, with 3 bases in between. This CDR3 has 9 residues. Here the CDR3 DNA reads TGCAGTGTCCACTATGGCTACACCTTC. This sequence encodes CSVHYGYTF.

This chain uses TRBV20-1 with TRBJ2-7; unclear D gene. CDR3 length: 11 amino acids. The V gene lost 7 bases and the J gene lost 2 bases, with 9 bases spanning the gap. Germline CDR1 DFQATT, CDR2 SNEGSKA (reference sequence). The CDR3: CSGSPTYEQYF. In DNA form, the CDR3 reads TGCAGTGGGTCCCCTACCTACGAGCAGTACTTC.

The chain has TRBV28 and TRBJ1-1, with 12 bases that match TRBD1. This CDR3 region has 18 residues. The germline CDR1 and CDR2 sequences are MDHEN and SYDVKM. V lost 1 base to trimming and J lost 2 bases; unmatched junction nucleotides: 8. The CDR3 DNA follows: TGTGCCAGCAGTTTATTCAGAGGGACAGGGGGCGCAAACACTGAAGCTTTCTTT. Translation: CASSLFRGTGGANTEAFF.

This clonotype was seen more than once but under ten times. The rearrangement uses TRBV7-8 and TRBJ2-7, with no clear D. The assigned J gene may be wrong: the sequence end matches TRBJ2-5 better. This CDR3 spans 15 amino acids. Per the germline V gene, CDR1 is SGHVS and CDR2 is FQNEAQ. The CDR3 DNA reads as TGTGCCAGCAGCTACGAGCTGCCACTCCAAGAGACCCAGTACTTC. Encoded protein: CASSYELPLQETQYF.

This clonotype was seen only once. The rearrangement links TRBV20-1 to TRBJ2-5; D gene ambiguous. Between the trimmed V and J ends, which lost 1 base and 2 bases, there was a span of 8 bases. This CDR3 comprises 13 residues. Per germline, CDR1 DFQATT and CDR2 SNEGSKA (reference sequence). CDR3 sequence reads: CSARGTKQETQYF. As DNA, the CDR3 is TGCAGTGCTAGAGGGACCAAACAAGAGACCCAGTACTTC.

The J gene is TRBJ1-2, the V gene TRBV7-3; no firm D call. CDR1 is SGHTA, CDR2 FQGTGA, per germline. The CDR3 is 15 amino acids. The V end lost 0 bases, the J end lost 4 bases, and 12 bases lay between the germline ends. CDR3 nucleotide sequence: TGTGCCAGCAGCTTAACGGGCATAGCCTCCTATGGCTACACCTTC. Protein sequence: CASSLTGIASYGYTF.

The J gene is TRBJ2-7, the V gene TRBV27; D may be TRBD2 (5 bases). Trimming took off 2 bases at V and 10 bases at J, with 15 bases between the two ends. The length of the CDR3 is 13 residues. Germline V gene sequence: CDR1 MNHEY, CDR2 SMNVEV (reference sequence). The CDR3 spells CASSLNGNAAQYF. DNA of the CDR3: TGTGCCAGCAGTTTAAACGGGAACGCGGCCCAGTACTTC.

This chain connects TRBV6-5 to TRBJ1-1; D not resolved. V was clipped by 2 bases and J by 10 bases, with 11 bases between them. There are 12 residues in the CDR3. The germline V gene encodes CDR1 MNHEY and CDR2 SVGAGI. The CDR3 region has the DNA TGTGCCAGCAGTTACACTAGTGGTGGAGCTTTCTTT. The encoded protein is CASSYTSGGAFF.

The chain has TRBV20-1 and TRBJ1-2; D unresolved. Germline V CDR1 and CDR2: DFQATT, SNEGSKA (reference sequence). Between the trimmed V and J ends, which lost 8 bases and 2 bases, there was a span of 9 bases. The CDR3 is 11 residues long. CDR3 region: CSKLINYGYTF. Here the CDR3 DNA reads TGCAGTAAACTTATAAACTATGGCTACACCTTC.